This T cell receptor (beta chain) came from a study of T cell clones after liver transplantation. Overall study context: Liver transplant recipients had immunosuppression withdrawal attempted within 2 years. Study-wide points: Small, mixed patient groups and varying post-transplant times limit these conclusions.

This table comes from immunoSEQ multiplex PCR, and its TCRdb copy is limited to in-frame clones, with some not included. This sample has 85,000 to 110,000 clones, with around 84% found just once. The count of this clone is one. Antigen specificity is unknown. The V gene end was trimmed by 7 bases and the J gene end by 3 bases; junction bases not matched to a gene: 12. This CDR3 is built from 18 residues. From germline, CDR1 is MNHEY and CDR2 SMNVEV (reference sequence). Thawed unstimulated PBMCs were FACS-sorted by CD3, CD4 and CD8 into two populations. The V gene is TRBV27, the J gene TRBJ2-1; 13 bases map to TRBD2. The sequence derives from a human patient who received a liver transplant. Some T cells may arise from the graft donor. The sequencing used CD4+ T cells from blood, collected approximately 50 months after liver transplant. CDR3 DNA sequence: TGTGCCAGCATAAACCGCCGGACTAGCGGGAGTGGCTACAATGAGCAGTTCTTC. Translated: CASINRRTSGSGYNEQFF.